Listed below are T cell receptor beta chains from one sample, sequenced in a study of CD8 T cells in ankylosing spondylitis. TCRdb recomputed calls from the 5' RACE reads with MiXCR, one row per CDR3 protein. The sample contains 250,000 or so distinct CDR3 sequences, roughly 18% of which appear only once. Material for sequencing was blood, either unsorted or a sorted T cell fraction (not recorded which). The receptors were gathered from a male donor with ankylosing spondylitis or in good health (not recorded which). Both conserved end residues are part of each CDR3. Fields, in order: D gene, J gene, V gene, clone size, CDR3 DNA, CDR3 protein. D genes are given only for firm matches. A row's size may be missing; if present it is once, few, many or a size class.

. | TRBJ2-4 | TRBV29-1 | many | TGCAGCGCCACCGGGACAACAAAAAACATTCAGTACTTC | CSATGTTKNIQYF
. | TRBJ2-7 | TRBV10-3 | few | TGTGCCATCAGTGGAGACAAATCCTACGAGCAGTACTTC | CAISGDKSYEQYF
. | TRBJ2-1 | TRBV12-3/TRBV12-4 | few | TGTGCCAGCAGTTTCCCCCCCGGCGAGAATGAGCAGTTCTTC | CASSFPPGENEQFF
TRBD1 | TRBJ2-3 | TRBV27 | many | TGTGCCACTGGCTCCGTACCCGGGACAGGGACCGATACGCAGTATTTT | CATGSVPGTGTDTQYF
. | TRBJ2-7 | TRBV4-3 | many | TGCGCCAGCAGCCAAGCTTGGGGAGATAGCTCCTACGAGCAGTACTTC | CASSQAWGDSSYEQYF
TRBD1 | TRBJ2-7 | TRBV4-2 | . | TGTGCCAGCAGCCAGGATCGGACAGGGAGGTACGAGCAGTACTTC | CASSQDRTGRYEQYF
. | TRBJ1-1 | TRBV29-1 | many | TGCAGCGTTGAACCCCGGGAAGGGTTCGGTGAAGCTTTCTTT | CSVEPREGFGEAFF
. | TRBJ2-3 | TRBV11-2 | . | TGTGCCAGCAGCTTGGGAATACCAGATACGCAGTATTTT | CASSLGIPDTQYF
TRBD2 | TRBJ2-1 | TRBV11-2 | few | TGTGCCAGCAGCTCCGGACTAGCGGGAGGTATCTATGAGCAGTTCTTC | CASSSGLAGGIYEQFF
. | TRBJ2-3 | TRBV9 | . | TGTGCCAGCACCCGTCGGGGACACCCCACAGATACGCAGTATTTT | CASTRRGHPTDTQYF
. | TRBJ2-1 | TRBV27 | . | TGTGCCAGCAGTCCTGGGGACTCAGGTTACAATGAGCAGTTCTTC | CASSPGDSGYNEQFF
TRBD2 | TRBJ2-7 | TRBV18 | few | TGTGCCAGCTCACCACCCGGACTAGCCGACTACGAGCAGTACTTC | CASSPPGLADYEQYF
TRBD2 | TRBJ2-1 | TRBV6-4 | few | TGTGCCAGCAGCCCAGGACTAGCGGGAGGCTACAATGAGCAGTTCTTC | CASSPGLAGGYNEQFF
. | TRBJ2-2 | TRBV4-3 | . | TGCGCCAGCAGCCAAGACCGGACCCACGGGGAGCTGTTTTTT | CASSQDRTHGELFF
. | TRBJ1-3 | TRBV12-3/TRBV12-4 | . | TGTGCCAGCAACCAAAGAGGGGAGGGTGTCTCTGGAAACACCATATATTTT | CASNQRGEGVSGNTIYF
. | TRBJ2-5 | TRBV25-1 | . | TGTGCCAGCAGGACGCCGGGGGCAGAGACCCAGTACTTC | CASRTPGAETQYF
. | TRBJ2-2 | TRBV7-9 | . | TGTGCCAGCAGCATTCAACGACCGTTCACCGGGGAGCTGTTTTTT | CASSIQRPFTGELFF
. | TRBJ2-3 | TRBV12-3/TRBV12-4 | few | TGTGCCAGCAGTTTTACCGGGGACCACACAGATACGCAGTATTTT | CASSFTGDHTDTQYF
. | TRBJ2-7 | TRBV7-2 | few | TGTGCCAGCAGCCCAACCACTAGCCGAAACGAGCAGTACTTC | CASSPTTSRNEQYF
TRBD2 | TRBJ2-7 | TRBV29-1 | many | TGCAGCGCTGGAGCGGGAGGAATAAGGTACGAGCAGTACTTC | CSAGAGGIRYEQYF
TRBD1 | TRBJ2-2 | TRBV7-6 | . | TGTGCCAGCAGCCATTTACAGGGACAGGGGGCTACCGGGGAGCTGTTTTTT | CASSHLQGQGATGELFF
. | TRBJ2-7 | TRBV28 | few | TGTGCCAGCAGTTCCCGGGAAGGGAGCGACTACGAGCAGTACTTC | CASSSREGSDYEQYF
. | TRBJ2-7 | TRBV7-8 | few | TGTGCCAGCAGCTCTGTCGGGGCTACGGGAAGAAACGAGCAGTACTTC | CASSSVGATGRNEQYF
TRBD1 | TRBJ1-1 | TRBV4-3 | . | TGCGCCAGCAGCCAAGACTACAGGGGGCTGGGCACTGAAGCTTTCTTT | CASSQDYRGLGTEAFF
TRBD2 | TRBJ2-1 | TRBV7-7 | many | TGTGCTAGCAGCCCCTTAGCGGGAAACTACAATGAGCAGTTCTTC | CASSPLAGNYNEQFF
TRBD2 | TRBJ2-5 | TRBV4-1 | many | TGCGCCAGCAGCCAAGATGCGGGAGGACAAGAGACCCAGTACTTC | CASSQDAGGQETQYF
TRBD1 | TRBJ2-7 | TRBV5-6 | many | TGTGCCAGCAGCTTTGGGCCCGGGACAGTGAGCTCCTACGAGCAGTACTTC | CASSFGPGTVSSYEQYF
. | TRBJ2-3 | TRBV29-1 | few | TGCAGCGTCGGGGCCCACACAGATACGCAGTATTTT | CSVGAHTDTQYF
TRBD1 | TRBJ1-5 | TRBV10-3 | few | TGTGCCATCAGCCAGGGGGATCAGCCCCAGCATTTT | CAISQGDQPQHF
. | TRBJ2-4 | TRBV21-1 | . | TGTGCCAGCAGCAAAGCGCTTAGGGACAGGGAAACCCGTGGGTACTTC | CASSKALRDRETRGYF
TRBD2 | TRBJ2-1 | TRBV12-3/TRBV12-4 | . | TGTGCCAGCAGTTCCCTAGCGGGGATATACAATGAGCAGTTCTTC | CASSSLAGIYNEQFF
TRBD2 | TRBJ2-7 | TRBV4-3 | . | TGCGCCAGCAGCCAAGTCGCAACGGGAGGGATCTACGAGCAGTACTTC | CASSQVATGGIYEQYF
TRBD2 | TRBJ2-1 | TRBV7-3 | few | TGTGCCAGCAGCTTGGAACCCGGACTAGCGGGTATGTCCAATGAGCAGTTCTTC | CASSLEPGLAGMSNEQFF
. | TRBJ2-7 | TRBV27 | few | TGTGCCAGCAGCCACGCCGCGACCTCGGCGGGCTACGAGCAGTACTTC | CASSHAATSAGYEQYF
TRBD2 | TRBJ2-2 | TRBV15 | . | TGTGCCACCAGCAGTTCCCTAGCGGGGGCCGGGGAGCTGTTTTTT | CATSSSLAGAGELFF
. | TRBJ2-7 | TRBV7-8 | few | TGTGCCAGCAGTACAACCGGGCCGATCTCCTACGAGCAGTACTTC | CASSTTGPISYEQYF
. | TRBJ2-7 | TRBV4-3 | few | TGCGCCAGCAGCCAAGGCCCAGGAAGGAGCTCCTACGAGCAGTACTTC | CASSQGPGRSSYEQYF
. | TRBJ1-2 | TRBV5-6 | . | TGTGCCAGCAGCTTGGACAGGTGGAAGAACTATGGCTACACCTTC | CASSLDRWKNYGYTF
TRBD1 | TRBJ2-7 | TRBV7-9 | . | TGTGCCAGCAGCTGGGACGACAGGGGGAGCTACGAGCAGTACTTC | CASSWDDRGSYEQYF
TRBD2 | TRBJ2-5 | TRBV27 | . | TGTGCCAGCAGCCAAAGGGGACTAGCGGGAGTCGGGCAAGAGACCCAGTACTTC | CASSQRGLAGVGQETQYF
. | TRBJ2-7 | TRBV27 | . | TGTGCCAGCAGTCTGGAGAGCCCGGACAGCTACGAGCAGTACTTC | CASSLESPDSYEQYF
TRBD2 | TRBJ2-5 | TRBV6-2/TRBV6-3 | . | TGTGCCAGCAGTTACCATAACACCATCCATGGGGCTAGCGGGATTGGGGAGACCCAGTACTTC | CASSYHNTIHGASGIGETQYF
. | TRBJ2-3 | TRBV29-1 | few | TGCAGCGTTGAAGGGGGGCAGGGACTTAGCACAGATACGCAGTATTTT | CSVEGGQGLSTDTQYF